The 30 T cell receptor beta chains presented below share a single source sample, sequenced in a study of ipilimumab plus nivolumab after autologous stem cell transplantation. Sequencing was performed with immunoSEQ multiplex PCR; in TCRdb, only in-frame clones are kept and a portion is missing. The table lists more than 20,000 clones, around 80% of them singletons. Sequenced here: PBMCs, sampled in a trial of ipilimumab plus nivolumab as post-transplant consolidation. Receptors originate from a male donor with diffuse large B-cell lymphoma.

V usage is TRBV5-4 and J usage is TRBJ2-3, with D maybe TRBD1 (5 bases). CDR1 is SGHNT and CDR2 is YYREEE in the germline V gene (reference sequence). Trimming shortened V by 1 base and J by 3 bases, and 12 bases separated the two germline ends. CDR3 length: 15 amino acids. In DNA form, the CDR3 reads TGTGCCAGCAGCTTGTCAGGGCGTGGGACAGATACGCAGTATTTT. It specifies CASSLSGRGTDTQYF.

This clone was picked up a small number of times. At one boundary the junction diverges from the germline segment, which might be a read error. This chain joins TRBV7-7 and TRBJ2-5; no definite D call. The length of the CDR3 is 14 residues. CDR1 is SSHAT, CDR2 FNYEAQ, per germline (reference sequence). The CDR3: CASSLVQAEETQYF. CDR3 nucleotide sequence: TGTGCTAGCAGCTTAGTTCAGGCGGAAGAGACCCAGTACTTC.

The chain couples TRBV18 to TRBJ1-5; 9 bases map to TRBD1. CDR1 KGHSH and CDR2 LQKENI come from the germline V gene. The CDR3 runs 14 residues. V dropped 3 bases and J dropped 6; count of bases not matched to a gene: 3. The CDR3 reads CASSPGQGSQPQHF. Written as DNA, the CDR3 is TGTGCCAGCTCACCGGGACAGGGAAGTCAGCCCCAGCATTTT.

This chain uses TRBV5-4 with TRBJ2-5, with D perhaps being TRBD1 or TRBD2 (7 bases each). Germline CDR1 reads SGHNT; CDR2 reads YYREEE (reference sequence). V was clipped by 4 bases and J by 5 bases, with 21 bases between them. The CDR3 runs to 16 residues. The CDR3 coding sequence is TGTGCCAGCAGCCCCGGGGGGACAGCGCGAGGGGAGACCCAGTACTTC. Protein sequence: CASSPGGTARGETQYF.

The chain recombines TRBV13 with TRBJ2-1, with D unclear. Trimming removed 5 bases from V and 4 bases from J, with 12 bases in between. This CDR3 contains 14 residues. Germline CDR1 reads PRHDT; CDR2 reads FYEKMQ (reference sequence). CDR3 sequence reads: CASSPLTGYNEQFF. As DNA, the CDR3 is TGTGCCAGCAGCCCCTTGACTGGTTACAATGAGCAGTTCTTC.

The chain combines TRBV7-2 with TRBJ2-3, with 10 bases aligning to TRBD1. The V and J ends lost 1 base and 4 bases, in that order; junction bases with no gene match: 2. The CDR3 is 15 amino acids. Germline CDR1 is SGHTA and CDR2 is FQGNSA. The CDR3 nucleotides read TGTGCCAGCAGCTTAGTCGGGACAGGGGCAGATACGCAGTATTTT. Protein sequence: CASSLVGTGADTQYF.

The chain links TRBV7-2 to TRBJ1-5; D unclear. Trimming took 2 bases from V and 4 from J, leaving 12 bases between them. Per the germline V gene, CDR1 is SGHTA and CDR2 is FQGNSA. The CDR3 length is 15 residues. The CDR3 region has the DNA TGTGCCAGCAGCTTACGGGCAGGTAATAATCAGCCCCAGCATTTT. Protein sequence: CASSLRAGNNQPQHF.

V usage is TRBV30 and J usage is TRBJ2-3; TRBD1 or TRBD2 may be the D gene (7 bases each). Germline CDR1 is GTSNPN and CDR2 is SVGIG (reference sequence). V was clipped by 2 bases and J by 6 bases, with 21 bases between them. The CDR3 has 16 amino acids. This CDR3 reads CAWSRGLQGSGDTQYF. CDR3 coding DNA: TGTGCCTGGAGTAGGGGACTACAGGGGAGTGGTGATACGCAGTATTTT.

This chain uses TRBV6-5 with TRBJ2-7; 14 bases line up with TRBD2. CDR3 length: 14 amino acids. V lost 5 bases to trimming and J lost 5 bases; unmatched junction nucleotides: 2. Germline V gene sequence: CDR1 MNHEY, CDR2 SVGAGI. The CDR3 nucleotides read TGTGCCAGCAGTAAGGGACTAGCGGGGGACGAGCAGTACTTC. This codes for CASSKGLAGDEQYF.

The chain has TRBV15 and TRBJ1-6; D is uncertain. Trimming removed 1 base from V and 7 bases from J, with 8 bases in between. The CDR3 sequence is 14 residues long. Looked up from germline, CDR1 is LNHNV and CDR2 is YYDKDF (reference sequence). The CDR3 protein is CATSRGQHNSPLHF. The CDR3, as DNA: TGTGCCACCAGCAGAGGGCAGCACAATTCACCCCTCCACTTT. Full variable domain (outside the CDR3, taken from reference TRBV15 and TRBJ1-6): DAMVIQNPRYQVTQFGKPVTLSCSQTLNHNVMYWYQQKSSQAPKLLFHYYDKDFNNEADTPDNFQSRRPNTSFCFLDIRSPGLGDTAMYLCATSRGQHNSPLHFGNGTRLTVT.

The table lists this clone with a few counts. This chain links TRBV19 with TRBJ2-3; 9 bases are a match to TRBD1. Germline V gene data show CDR1 as LNHDA and CDR2 as SQIVND (reference sequence). CDR3 length: 15 amino acids. V dropped 5 bases and J dropped 4; count of bases not matched to a gene: 7. The CDR3 is CASSLGTGMADTQYF. In nucleotides, the CDR3 is TGTGCCAGTAGTTTGGGGACAGGGATGGCAGATACGCAGTATTTT. The full variable domain, with the rest looked up from reference TRBV19 and TRBJ2-3, is DGGITQSPKYLFRKEGQNVTLSCEQNLNHDAMYWYRQDPGQGLRLIYYSQIVNDFQKGDIAEGYSVSREKKESFPLTVTSAQKNPTAFYLCASSLGTGMADTQYFGPGTRLTVL.

V usage is TRBV7-8 and J usage is TRBJ1-6; no definite D call. CDR1 SGHVS and CDR2 FQNEAQ come from the germline V gene. The CDR3 is 14 amino acids. V was clipped by 6 bases and J by 5 bases, with 11 bases between them. CDR3 sequence reads: CASRPTANNSPLHF. The CDR3 region has the DNA TGTGCCAGCAGACCGACGGCAAATAATTCACCCCTCCACTTT. Full variable domain (outside the CDR3, taken from reference TRBV7-8 and TRBJ1-6): GAGVSQSPRYKVAKRGQDVALRCDPISGHVSLFWYQQALGQGPEFLTYFQNEAQLDKSGLPSDRFFAERPEGSVSTLKIQRTQQEDSAVYLCASRPTANNSPLHFGNGTRLTVT.

The rearrangement uses TRBV5-5 and TRBJ2-7; D may be TRBD1 (6 bases). Per the germline V gene, CDR1 is SGHKS and CDR2 is YYEKEE (reference sequence). The CDR3 is 15 residues long. V gave up 0 bases and J gave up 4 bases, with 14 bases separating them. The chain's CDR3 is CASSLAQGSSYEQYF. Written as DNA, the CDR3 is TGTGCCAGCAGCTTGGCACAGGGCAGCTCGTACGAGCAGTACTTC. Drawing the rest from reference TRBV5-5 and TRBJ2-7, the complete variable domain is DAGVTQSPTHLIKTRGQQVTLRCSPISGHKSVSWYQQVLGQGPQFIFQYYEKEERGRGNFPDRFSARQFPNYSSELNVNALLLGDSALYLCASSLAQGSSYEQYFGPGTRLTVT.

The chain recombines TRBV6-1 with TRBJ2-7, with D hard to call. This CDR3 region has 16 residues. Germline values: CDR1 MNHNS, CDR2 SASEGT. V gave up 0 bases and J gave up 0 bases, with 12 bases separating them. CDR3 DNA sequence: TGTGCCAGCAGTGAAGCGCTTGTGTTATTCTCCTACGAGCAGTACTTC. Translated: CASSEALVLFSYEQYF.

The gene calls are TRBV11-1 and TRBJ1-6; 10 bases match TRBD1. Looked up from germline, CDR1 is SGHAT and CDR2 is FQDESV (reference sequence). Trimming at V came to 5 bases and at J to 7 bases, leaving 5 bases not matched to a gene. The length of the CDR3 is 15 residues. CDR3 in DNA: TGTGCCAGCAGCCCAAGGACAGGGGGGAATTCACCCCTCCACTTT. This translates into CASSPRTGGNSPLHF.

V gene TRBV6-4 combines with J gene TRBJ2-5, with 8 bases fitting TRBD2. The V gene's germline CDR1 is MRHNA and CDR2 SNTAGT. The junction had 18 bases not matched to a gene; V was cut back by 7 bases and J by 2 bases. This CDR3 has 18 amino acids. CDR3 amino acids: CASIKGVAGCSEQETQYF. In DNA, the CDR3 is TGTGCCAGCATTAAAGGAGTAGCGGGGTGTTCGGAGCAAGAGACCCAGTACTTC.

The chain carries TRBV2 and TRBJ2-7; 7 bases are a match to TRBD1. The CDR3 runs to 13 residues. Germline CDR1 and CDR2: SNHLY and FYNNEI. The J segment lost 4 bases and the V segment lost 9 bases, leaving 9 bases of the junction unmatched. CDR3 residues: CASSRDRSYEQYF. The CDR3, as DNA: TGTGCCAGTTCTAGGGACAGATCATACGAGCAGTACTTC. Full variable domain (remainder filled in from reference TRBV2 and TRBJ2-7): EPEVTQTPSHQVTQMGQEVILRCVPISNHLYFYWYRQILGQKVEFLVSFYNNEISEKSEIFDDQFSVERPDGSNFTLKIRSTKLEDSAMYFCASSRDRSYEQYFGPGTRLTVT.

J is TRBJ1-2 and V is TRBV28, with 7 bases lining up with TRBD1. The ends lost 5 bases at V and 3 bases at J; junction bases unmatched: 3. The CDR3 consists of 13 residues. Germline V gene data show CDR1 as MDHEN and CDR2 as SYDVKM. The DNA for the CDR3 is TGTGCCAGCAGTCAGGGGGGAGACTATGGCTACACCTTC. It codes for CASSQGGDYGYTF.

The gene calls are TRBV21-1 and TRBJ2-1; TRBD2 reflects the table's D call only, with no check against the DNA. TRBV21-1 is a documented pseudogene. The CDR3 length is 11 residues. The CDR3 sequence is CASSVPNEQFF. In DNA form, the CDR3 reads TGTGCCAGCAGCGTCCCTAATGAGCAGTTCTTC.

This sequence joins TRBV19 and TRBJ2-7; 7 nucleotides agree with TRBD2. CDR1 is LNHDA and CDR2 is SQIVND in the germline V gene (reference sequence). The J segment lost 7 bases and the V segment lost 2 bases, leaving 8 bases of the junction unmatched. The CDR3 has 14 amino acids. The CDR3 DNA reads TGTGCCAGTAGTATAAGTAAATGGCGGGAGGAGCAGTACTTC. Translated, it gives CASSISKWREEQYF.

CDR3 loop: CASSVEGGDTDTQYF. In nucleotides, the CDR3 is TGTGCCAGCAGCGTAGAGGGCGGGGACACAGATACGCAGTATTTT. The V and J genes are TRBV9 and TRBJ2-3; a possible D gene is TRBD2 (6 bases). Between the trimmed V and J ends, which lost 0 bases and 2 bases, there was a span of 10 bases. The CDR3 is 15 residues long. Germline assignment: CDR1 SGDLS and CDR2 YYNGEE. Filled out from reference TRBV9 and TRBJ2-3, the complete variable domain reads DSGVTQTPKHLITATGQRVTLRCSPRSGDLSVYWYQQSLDQGLQFLIQYYNGEERAKGNILERFSAQQFPDLHSELNLSSLELGDSALYFCASSVEGGDTDTQYFGPGTRLTVL.

V is TRBV13 and J is TRBJ2-3, with D perhaps TRBD1 or TRBD2 (5 bases each). Trimming removed 5 bases from V and 6 bases from J, with 15 bases in between. The CDR3 is 14 amino acids. Germline CDR1 is PRHDT and CDR2 is FYEKMQ (reference sequence). CDR3: CASSLPGALDTQYF. The CDR3 DNA reads as TGTGCCAGCAGCCTCCCCGGGGCCCTGGATACGCAGTATTTT.

V is TRBV5-1 and J is TRBJ1-3; 7 bases are shared with TRBD1. The CDR3 is made up of 16 amino acids. The V gene's germline CDR1 is SGHRS and CDR2 YFSETQ. V shed 0 bases, J shed 4 bases, and the junction held 7 bases outside the gene matches. The DNA for the CDR3 is TGCGCCAGCAGCTTGGACAGGGGAGTGGGAGGAAACACCATATATTTT. This translates into CASSLDRGVGGNTIYF.

The chain couples TRBV4-1 to TRBJ1-5; 9 nucleotides match TRBD1. The germline V gene has CDR1 MGHRA and CDR2 YSYEKL. The trim removed 2 bases at V and 6 bases at J, leaving 2 bases unmatched. This CDR3 has 14 residues. The CDR3 sequence: CASSQLDRGQPQHF. CDR3 bases: TGCGCCAGCAGCCAACTGGACAGGGGTCAGCCCCAGCATTTT.

The chain carries TRBV5-4 and TRBJ1-6, with 9 bases lining up with TRBD1. Germline values: CDR1 SGHNT, CDR2 YYREEE (reference sequence). V gave up 3 bases and J gave up 10 bases; unmatched junction bases: 11. The CDR3 sequence is 16 residues long. CDR3 sequence (DNA): TGTGCCAGCAGCTCGACAGGGGGTGTGTTGGGATCACCCCTCCACTTT. Protein: CASSSTGGVLGSPLHF.

This rearrangement joins TRBV5-6 to TRBJ2-7, with 7 bases lining up with TRBD1. Germline V lookup: CDR1 SGHDT, CDR2 YYEEEE. The J segment lost 3 bases and the V segment lost 4 bases, leaving 4 bases of the junction unmatched. The CDR3 sequence is 13 residues long. CDR3 nucleotides: TGTGCCAGCAGCCACGACAGGGTCTACGAGCAGTACTTC. Residues: CASSHDRVYEQYF.

The V call is TRBV30, the J call TRBJ1-5; D may be TRBD1 (5 bases). With 0 bases removed from V and 6 bases from J, the gap between germline ends came to 15 bases. The CDR3 length is 15 residues. Germline V lookup: CDR1 GTSNPN, CDR2 SVGIG (reference sequence). DNA for the CDR3: TGTGCCTGGAGTGTGGGGGGAAGTGGGGGTCAGCCCCAGCATTTT. Translation gives CAWSVGGSGGQPQHF.

This clone was picked up one time. CDR3 protein: CASQTEEVTEAFF. CDR3 nucleotides: TGTGCCAGCCAGACGGAGGAGGTAACTGAAGCTTTCTTT. The rearrangement links TRBV2 to TRBJ1-1, with D unresolved. The CDR3 length is 13 residues. Germline CDR1 SNHLY, CDR2 FYNNEI. The germline V and J ends were trimmed by 8 bases and 5 bases, with 15 bases remaining between them.

V usage is TRBV6-5 and J usage is TRBJ2-2, with unresolved D. Germline V CDR1 and CDR2: MNHEY, SVGAGI. This CDR3 is 14 amino acids long. V lost 6 bases, J lost 1 base, and 9 bases lay in between. CDR3 bases: TGTGCCAGCAGACCCGACGAGAACACCGGGGAGCTGTTTTTT. Its protein product is CASRPDENTGELFF.

V and J are TRBV6-4 and TRBJ2-7; D gene ambiguous. Trimming took off 2 bases at V and 3 bases at J, with 8 bases between the two ends. CDR1 MRHNA and CDR2 SNTAGT come from the germline V gene. This CDR3 comprises 13 residues. CDR3 DNA: TGTGCCAGCAGTGACCCCCACCGCTACGAGCAGTACTTC. It yields the protein CASSDPHRYEQYF.